This is a list of T cell receptor beta chains from one sample in a study of blood T cells in healthy people across ages. TCRdb fed the 5' RACE reads into MiXCR, producing one record per CDR3 protein. The table lists 600,000 to 900,000 distinct CDR3 sequences, roughly 24% of them singletons, with over 2.5% in the top ten. This same sample was also taken into another study, of T cells of mothers and their children.

What was sequenced was blood. The receptors here all came from a boy aged 5-17 years in good health. Each CDR3 is given with its conserved first and last residue. The D gene is left open where the match is weak. Only some rows state a clone size, as once, few, many or a class for expanded clones.

j_gene: TRBJ1-1; v_gene: TRBV2; abundance: NA; d_gene: NA; CDR3aa: CASSVHTEAFF; CDR3nt: TGTGCCAGCAGCGTCCACACTGAAGCTTTCTTT
j_gene: TRBJ2-5; v_gene: TRBV5-4; abundance: NA; d_gene: NA; CDR3aa: CASSSRDGSYQETQYF; CDR3nt: TGTGCCAGCAGCTCCCGGGACGGTTCGTACCAAGAGACCCAGTACTTC
j_gene: TRBJ2-7; v_gene: TRBV3-1; abundance: NA; d_gene: TRBD1; CDR3aa: CASSQWGDRANEQYF; CDR3nt: TGTGCCAGCAGCCAATGGGGGGACAGGGCCAACGAGCAGTACTTC
j_gene: TRBJ2-5; v_gene: TRBV28; abundance: few; d_gene: TRBD1; CDR3aa: CASSHHRGRGETQYF; CDR3nt: TGTGCCAGCAGTCACCACAGGGGGCGCGGGGAGACCCAGTACTTC
j_gene: TRBJ1-3; v_gene: TRBV7-9; abundance: NA; d_gene: NA; CDR3aa: CASSLGWDTLRGNTIYF; CDR3nt: TGTGCCAGCAGCTTAGGTTGGGACACCCTGAGAGGAAACACCATATATTTT
j_gene: TRBJ1-1; v_gene: TRBV7-2; abundance: NA; d_gene: TRBD1; CDR3aa: CASRTGTGSVAEAFF; CDR3nt: TGTGCCAGCCGAACCGGGACAGGATCCGTAGCTGAAGCTTTCTTT
j_gene: TRBJ2-6; v_gene: TRBV5-1; abundance: few; d_gene: TRBD1; CDR3aa: CATQQDPTGGYGANVLTF; CDR3nt: TGCGCCACCCAGCAAGATCCCACAGGGGGCTATGGGGCCAACGTCCTGACTTTC
j_gene: TRBJ2-1; v_gene: TRBV24-1; abundance: NA; d_gene: TRBD1; CDR3aa: CATSDMDRGVDEQFF; CDR3nt: TGTGCCACCAGTGATATGGACAGGGGTGTCGATGAGCAGTTCTTC
j_gene: TRBJ1-2; v_gene: TRBV30; abundance: NA; d_gene: NA; CDR3aa: CAWSVQGGYGYTF; CDR3nt: TGTGCCTGGAGTGTACAAGGGGGCTATGGCTACACCTTC
j_gene: TRBJ1-2; v_gene: TRBV4-1; abundance: few; d_gene: TRBD1; CDR3aa: CASSQVLTGQKFGYTF; CDR3nt: TGCGCCAGCAGCCAAGTCCTGACGGGACAGAAATTTGGCTACACCTTC
j_gene: TRBJ1-3; v_gene: TRBV29-1; abundance: NA; d_gene: NA; CDR3aa: CSVEDGRSPNSGNTIYF; CDR3nt: TGCAGCGTTGAAGATGGGAGGTCCCCAAACTCTGGAAACACCATATATTTT
j_gene: TRBJ2-7; v_gene: TRBV7-2; abundance: few; d_gene: TRBD2; CDR3aa: CASSLAQRGIYEQYF; CDR3nt: TGTGCCAGCAGCTTAGCGCAGCGGGGGATCTACGAGCAGTACTTC
j_gene: TRBJ2-2; v_gene: TRBV4-2; abundance: NA; d_gene: TRBD1; CDR3aa: CASSQPPGTGKTGELFF; CDR3nt: TGTGCCAGCAGCCAGCCCCCCGGGACAGGGAAGACCGGGGAGCTGTTTTTT
j_gene: TRBJ2-3; v_gene: TRBV6-1; abundance: NA; d_gene: NA; CDR3aa: CASSTLARGAGTSDTQYF; CDR3nt: TGTGCCAGCAGTACGCTCGCACGGGGGGCGGGTACGTCAGATACGCAGTATTTT
j_gene: TRBJ2-5; v_gene: TRBV5-1; abundance: NA; d_gene: NA; CDR3aa: CASSLDRSEGEQYF; CDR3nt: TGCGCCAGCAGCTTGGACAGGTCCGAGGGTGAGCAGTACTTC
j_gene: TRBJ1-2; v_gene: TRBV4-1; abundance: NA; d_gene: TRBD1; CDR3aa: CASTAETGGRGYTF; CDR3nt: TGCGCCAGCACTGCGGAGACAGGGGGCCGTGGCTACACCTTC
j_gene: TRBJ2-5; v_gene: TRBV28; abundance: many; d_gene: TRBD2; CDR3aa: CASSLTSVETQYF; CDR3nt: TGTGCCAGCAGTTTGACTAGCGTAGAGACCCAGTACTTC
j_gene: TRBJ2-5; v_gene: TRBV20-1; abundance: once; d_gene: NA; CDR3aa: CSARDGQIQETQYF; CDR3nt: TGCAGTGCTAGAGACGGACAGATCCAAGAGACCCAGTACTTC
j_gene: TRBJ2-1; v_gene: TRBV24-1; abundance: NA; d_gene: TRBD1; CDR3aa: CATSDTMDRISNNEQFF; CDR3nt: TGTGCCACCAGTGACACCATGGACAGGATCTCAAACAATGAGCAGTTCTTC
j_gene: TRBJ2-7; v_gene: TRBV12-3/TRBV12-4; abundance: NA; d_gene: TRBD2; CDR3aa: CASSGRTSGYEQYF; CDR3nt: TGTGCCAGCAGTGGCCGGACTAGCGGCTACGAGCAGTACTTC
j_gene: TRBJ2-3; v_gene: TRBV7-7; abundance: NA; d_gene: TRBD2; CDR3aa: CASSLGAGETDTQYF; CDR3nt: TGTGCCAGCAGCTTAGGAGCGGGGGAAACAGATACGCAGTATTTT
j_gene: TRBJ2-1; v_gene: TRBV5-1; abundance: NA; d_gene: NA; CDR3aa: CASSFLRGSREQFF; CDR3nt: TGCGCCAGCAGTTTCCTCAGGGGCTCCCGTGAGCAGTTCTTC
j_gene: TRBJ1-1; v_gene: TRBV19; abundance: NA; d_gene: NA; CDR3aa: CASLMNTEAFF; CDR3nt: TGTGCCAGTCTAATGAACACTGAAGCTTTCTTT
j_gene: TRBJ2-7; v_gene: TRBV27; abundance: few; d_gene: TRBD2; CDR3aa: CASSRGTSGGEQYF; CDR3nt: TGTGCCAGCAGTCGCGGGACTAGCGGGGGCGAGCAGTACTTC
j_gene: TRBJ2-3; v_gene: TRBV10-3; abundance: NA; d_gene: NA; CDR3aa: CAISERVADTQYF; CDR3nt: TGTGCCATCAGTGAAAGGGTCGCAGATACGCAGTATTTT
j_gene: TRBJ2-7; v_gene: TRBV5-5; abundance: NA; d_gene: NA; CDR3aa: CASSSRTVPYEQYF; CDR3nt: TGTGCCAGCAGCTCTCGGACGGTCCCCTACGAGCAGTACTTC
j_gene: TRBJ1-6; v_gene: TRBV15; abundance: few; d_gene: NA; CDR3aa: CATSRDTGNSPLHF; CDR3nt: TGTGCCACCAGCAGAGACACGGGTAATTCACCCCTCCACTTT
j_gene: TRBJ1-6; v_gene: TRBV9; abundance: NA; d_gene: NA; CDR3aa: CASSPTANSPLHF; CDR3nt: TGTGCCAGCAGCCCGACAGCTAATTCACCCCTCCACTTT
j_gene: TRBJ2-5; v_gene: TRBV20-1; abundance: NA; d_gene: TRBD1; CDR3aa: CRAQGAWGETQYF; CDR3nt: TGCAGGGCACAGGGGGCCTGGGGAGAGACCCAGTACTTC
j_gene: TRBJ2-5; v_gene: TRBV11-2; abundance: NA; d_gene: TRBD1; CDR3aa: CASNNYGQGRETQYF; CDR3nt: TGTGCCAGCAACAACTACGGACAGGGGAGAGAGACCCAGTACTTC
j_gene: TRBJ2-5; v_gene: TRBV6-1; abundance: once; d_gene: TRBD1; CDR3aa: CASSNSGTGIQETQYF; CDR3nt: TGTGCCAGCAGTAACTCCGGGACAGGGATACAAGAGACCCAGTACTTC
j_gene: TRBJ2-2; v_gene: TRBV7-9; abundance: NA; d_gene: TRBD1; CDR3aa: CASSPRDRGPTGELFF; CDR3nt: TGTGCCAGCAGCCCCCGGGACAGGGGTCCTACCGGGGAGCTGTTTTTT
j_gene: TRBJ2-4; v_gene: TRBV6-6; abundance: once; d_gene: NA; CDR3aa: CASSSRGRDDKNIQYF; CDR3nt: TGTGCCAGCAGTTCTCGGGGAAGGGATGACAAAAACATTCAGTACTTC
j_gene: TRBJ2-7; v_gene: TRBV10-3; abundance: NA; d_gene: TRBD1; CDR3aa: CAISAGTGFYEQYF; CDR3nt: TGTGCCATCAGTGCTGGGACAGGGTTCTACGAGCAGTACTTC
j_gene: TRBJ2-5; v_gene: TRBV6-2/TRBV6-3; abundance: few; d_gene: TRBD2; CDR3aa: CASTREVYQETQYF; CDR3nt: TGTGCCAGCACGCGGGAGGTATACCAAGAGACCCAGTACTTC
j_gene: TRBJ2-1; v_gene: TRBV28; abundance: NA; d_gene: TRBD2; CDR3aa: CASSSSRGGNEQFF; CDR3nt: TGTGCCAGCAGTTCCTCCCGGGGGGGGAATGAGCAGTTCTTC
j_gene: TRBJ2-7; v_gene: TRBV19; abundance: few; d_gene: NA; CDR3aa: CASSIRGDRTYEQYF; CDR3nt: TGTGCCAGTAGTATAAGGGGGGACAGAACCTACGAGCAGTACTTC
j_gene: TRBJ2-7; v_gene: TRBV29-1; abundance: NA; d_gene: NA; CDR3aa: CSVESPHHEQYF; CDR3nt: TGCAGCGTTGAATCGCCCCACCACGAGCAGTACTTC
j_gene: TRBJ2-5; v_gene: TRBV2; abundance: NA; d_gene: NA; CDR3aa: CASTEAGATETQYF; CDR3nt: TGTGCCAGCACTGAGGCAGGAGCTACGGAGACCCAGTACTTC
j_gene: TRBJ2-4; v_gene: TRBV6-1; abundance: few; d_gene: NA; CDR3aa: CASSSGDSGKNIQYF; CDR3nt: TGTGCCAGCAGTTCAGGTGACTCGGGCAAAAACATTCAGTACTTC
j_gene: TRBJ2-5; v_gene: TRBV25-1; abundance: few; d_gene: NA; CDR3aa: CASSEFRTAREVETQYF; CDR3nt: TGTGCCAGCAGTGAATTTAGGACAGCCCGGGAGGTGGAGACCCAGTACTTC
j_gene: TRBJ2-5; v_gene: TRBV2; abundance: few; d_gene: TRBD2; CDR3aa: CASSDLGLAGNQETQYF; CDR3nt: TGTGCCAGCAGTGACCTAGGACTAGCGGGAAACCAAGAGACCCAGTACTTC
j_gene: TRBJ1-4; v_gene: TRBV4-1; abundance: few; d_gene: NA; CDR3aa: CASSPLRGEKLFF; CDR3nt: TGCGCCAGCAGCCCCCTCAGAGGTGAAAAACTGTTTTTT
j_gene: TRBJ1-2; v_gene: TRBV4-1; abundance: few; d_gene: NA; CDR3aa: CASSQYPSGRRPTINYGYTF; CDR3nt: TGCGCCAGCAGCCAATATCCCTCGGGACGGAGGCCGACTATTAACTATGGCTACACCTTC
j_gene: TRBJ1-1; v_gene: TRBV18; abundance: few; d_gene: TRBD1; CDR3aa: CASSMDRTNTEAFF; CDR3nt: TGTGCCAGCTCCATGGACAGGACGAACACTGAAGCTTTCTTT
j_gene: TRBJ2-3; v_gene: TRBV10-2; abundance: NA; d_gene: NA; CDR3aa: CASSEEGYTQYF; CDR3nt: TGCGCCAGCAGTGAGGAGGGGTATACGCAGTATTTT
j_gene: TRBJ1-2; v_gene: TRBV6-5; abundance: NA; d_gene: NA; CDR3aa: CASWSAFYGYTF; CDR3nt: TGTGCCAGCTGGTCAGCCTTCTATGGCTACACCTTC
j_gene: TRBJ1-2; v_gene: TRBV7-2; abundance: NA; d_gene: TRBD1; CDR3aa: CASSHPRQGIYGYTF; CDR3nt: TGTGCCAGCAGCCACCCCAGACAGGGGATTTATGGCTACACCTTC
j_gene: TRBJ2-5; v_gene: TRBV3-1; abundance: NA; d_gene: NA; CDR3aa: CASSHEHGAETQYF; CDR3nt: TGTGCCAGCAGCCATGAACACGGGGCGGAGACCCAGTACTTC
j_gene: TRBJ2-7; v_gene: TRBV5-5; abundance: few; d_gene: NA; CDR3aa: CASSLTGPNSYEQYF; CDR3nt: TGTGCCAGCAGCTTGACAGGGCCCAACTCCTACGAGCAGTACTTC
j_gene: TRBJ2-6; v_gene: TRBV7-3; abundance: NA; d_gene: TRBD1; CDR3aa: CASSATQGAGANVLTF; CDR3nt: TGTGCCAGCAGCGCCACACAGGGGGCTGGGGCCAACGTCCTGACTTTC
j_gene: TRBJ1-3; v_gene: TRBV9; abundance: few; d_gene: TRBD1; CDR3aa: CASSYRDRAISGNTIYF; CDR3nt: TGTGCCAGCAGCTACCGGGACAGGGCTATCTCTGGAAACACCATATATTTT
j_gene: TRBJ2-7; v_gene: TRBV20-1; abundance: few; d_gene: TRBD1; CDR3aa: CSARPGQKLYEQYF; CDR3nt: TGCAGTGCTAGGCCGGGACAGAAACTCTACGAGCAGTACTTC